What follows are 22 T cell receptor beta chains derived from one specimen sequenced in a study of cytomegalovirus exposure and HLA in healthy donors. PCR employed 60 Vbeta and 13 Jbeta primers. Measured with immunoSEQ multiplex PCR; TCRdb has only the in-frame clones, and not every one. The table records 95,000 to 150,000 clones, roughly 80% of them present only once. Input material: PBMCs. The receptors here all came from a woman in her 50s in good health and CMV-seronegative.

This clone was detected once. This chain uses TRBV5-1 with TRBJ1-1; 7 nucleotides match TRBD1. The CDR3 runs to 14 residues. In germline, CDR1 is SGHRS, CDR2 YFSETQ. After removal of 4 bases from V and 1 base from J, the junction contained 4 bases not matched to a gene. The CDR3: CASSRDRSNTEAFF. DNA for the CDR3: TGCGCCAGCAGCCGGGACAGATCGAACACTGAAGCTTTCTTT.

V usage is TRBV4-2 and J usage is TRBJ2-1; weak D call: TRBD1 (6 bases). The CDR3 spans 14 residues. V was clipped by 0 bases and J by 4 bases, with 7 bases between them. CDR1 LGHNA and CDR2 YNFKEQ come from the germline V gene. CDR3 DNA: TGTGCCAGCAGCCAAGAAGGGGGATACAATGAGCAGTTCTTC. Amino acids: CASSQEGGYNEQFF.

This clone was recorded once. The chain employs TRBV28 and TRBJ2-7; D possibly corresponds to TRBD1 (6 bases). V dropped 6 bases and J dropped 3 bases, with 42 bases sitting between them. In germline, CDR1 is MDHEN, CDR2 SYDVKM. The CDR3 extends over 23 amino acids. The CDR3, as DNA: TGTGCCAGCAGCCCGGTACAGGGTTCAACCAGACTCTCTCCACATATTGTAAACTACGAGCAGTACTTC. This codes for CASSPVQGSTRLSPHIVNYEQYF.

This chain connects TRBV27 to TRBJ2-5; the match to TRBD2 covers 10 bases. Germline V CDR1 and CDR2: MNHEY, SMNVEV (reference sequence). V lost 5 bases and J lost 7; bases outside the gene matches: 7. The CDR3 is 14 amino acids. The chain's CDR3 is CASSLGLAEGTQYF. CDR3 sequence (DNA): TGTGCCAGCAGTCTTGGACTAGCGGAGGGGACCCAGTACTTC.

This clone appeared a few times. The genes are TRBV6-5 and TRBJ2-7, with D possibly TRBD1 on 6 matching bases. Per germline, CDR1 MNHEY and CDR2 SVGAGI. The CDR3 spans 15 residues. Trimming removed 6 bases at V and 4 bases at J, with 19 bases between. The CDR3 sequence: CASSHTGTQAYEQYF. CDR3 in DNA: TGTGCCAGCAGCCACACCGGGACACAAGCTTACGAGCAGTACTTC.

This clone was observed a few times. CDR3 sequence reads: CASSPRQMNTEAFF. Here the CDR3 DNA reads TGTGCCAGCAGCCCTCGACAGATGAACACTGAAGCTTTCTTT. The V and J genes are TRBV16 and TRBJ1-1; possible D gene TRBD1, 5 bases. Trimming left V 4 bases short and J 0 bases short, with 9 bases between. Germline lookup yields CDR1 KGHSY and CDR2 FQNENV. The CDR3 length is 14 residues.

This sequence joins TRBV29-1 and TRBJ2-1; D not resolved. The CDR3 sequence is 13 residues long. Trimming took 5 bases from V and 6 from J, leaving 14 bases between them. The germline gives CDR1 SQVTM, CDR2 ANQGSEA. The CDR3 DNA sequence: TGCAGCGTTCAAGGAACCAGACTCAATGAGCAGTTCTTC. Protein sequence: CSVQGTRLNEQFF.

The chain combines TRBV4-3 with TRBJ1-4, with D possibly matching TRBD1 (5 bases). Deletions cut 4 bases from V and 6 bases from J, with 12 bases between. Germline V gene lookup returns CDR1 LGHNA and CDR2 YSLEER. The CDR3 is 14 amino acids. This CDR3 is CASSPGEGYEKLFF. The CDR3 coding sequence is TGCGCCAGCAGCCCCGGGGAGGGGTATGAAAAACTGTTTTTT.

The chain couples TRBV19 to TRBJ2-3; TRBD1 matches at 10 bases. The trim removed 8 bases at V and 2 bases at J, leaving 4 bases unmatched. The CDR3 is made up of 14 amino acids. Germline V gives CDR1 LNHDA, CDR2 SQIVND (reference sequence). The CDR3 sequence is CASSRQGATDTQYF. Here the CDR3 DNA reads TGTGCCAGTTCCAGACAGGGGGCCACAGATACGCAGTATTTT.

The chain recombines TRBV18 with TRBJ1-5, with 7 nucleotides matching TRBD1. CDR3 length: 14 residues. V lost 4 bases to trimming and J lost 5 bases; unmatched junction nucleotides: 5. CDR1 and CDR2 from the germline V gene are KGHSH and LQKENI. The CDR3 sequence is CASSQGTDYQPQHF. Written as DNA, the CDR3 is TGTGCCAGCTCACAAGGGACAGATTATCAGCCCCAGCATTTT.

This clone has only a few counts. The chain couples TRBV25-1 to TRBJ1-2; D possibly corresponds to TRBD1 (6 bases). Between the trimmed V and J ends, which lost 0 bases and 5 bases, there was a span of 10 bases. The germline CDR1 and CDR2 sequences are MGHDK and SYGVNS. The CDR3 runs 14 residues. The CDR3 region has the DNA TGTGCCAGCAGTGAATACGAGGGGGTTTATGGCTACACCTTC. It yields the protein CASSEYEGVYGYTF.

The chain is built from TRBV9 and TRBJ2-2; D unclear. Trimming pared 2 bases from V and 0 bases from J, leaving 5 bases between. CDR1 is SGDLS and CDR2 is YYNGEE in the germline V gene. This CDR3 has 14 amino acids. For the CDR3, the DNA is TGTGCCAGCAGCGTCGGAGCGAACACCGGGGAGCTGTTTTTT. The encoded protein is CASSVGANTGELFF.

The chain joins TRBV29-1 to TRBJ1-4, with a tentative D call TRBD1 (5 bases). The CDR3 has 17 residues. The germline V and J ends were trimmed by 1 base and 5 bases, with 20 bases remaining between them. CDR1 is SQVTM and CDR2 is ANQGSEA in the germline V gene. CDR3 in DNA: TGCAGCGTTGAAGTTTGGGCACCACAGGCGGGGAATGAAAAACTGTTTTTT. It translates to CSVEVWAPQAGNEKLFF.

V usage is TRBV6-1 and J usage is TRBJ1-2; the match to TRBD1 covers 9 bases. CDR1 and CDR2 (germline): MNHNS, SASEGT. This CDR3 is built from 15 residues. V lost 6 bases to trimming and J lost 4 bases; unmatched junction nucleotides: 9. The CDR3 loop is CASRTTGGGFYGYTF. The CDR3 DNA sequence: TGTGCCAGCAGGACCACAGGGGGCGGTTTCTATGGCTACACCTTC.

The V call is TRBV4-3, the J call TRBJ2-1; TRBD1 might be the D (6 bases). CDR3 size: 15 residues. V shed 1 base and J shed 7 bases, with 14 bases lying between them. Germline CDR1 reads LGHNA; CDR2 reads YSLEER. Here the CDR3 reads CASSQGTELRNEQFF. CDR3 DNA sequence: TGCGCCAGCAGCCAAGGGACAGAGCTCAGAAATGAGCAGTTCTTC.

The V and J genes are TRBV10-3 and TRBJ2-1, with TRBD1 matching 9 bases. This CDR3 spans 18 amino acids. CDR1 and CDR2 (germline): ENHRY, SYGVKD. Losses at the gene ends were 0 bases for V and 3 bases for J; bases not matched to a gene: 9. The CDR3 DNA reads TGTGCCATCAGTGAGTCACCGGGACAGGGTGGAAACTACAATGAGCAGTTCTTC. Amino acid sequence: CAISESPGQGGNYNEQFF.

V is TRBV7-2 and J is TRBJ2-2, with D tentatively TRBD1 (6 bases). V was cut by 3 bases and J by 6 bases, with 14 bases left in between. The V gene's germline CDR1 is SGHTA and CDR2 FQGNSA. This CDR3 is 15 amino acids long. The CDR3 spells CASSFTGTGPGELFF. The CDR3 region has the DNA TGTGCCAGCAGCTTCACCGGTACAGGGCCCGGGGAGCTGTTTTTT.

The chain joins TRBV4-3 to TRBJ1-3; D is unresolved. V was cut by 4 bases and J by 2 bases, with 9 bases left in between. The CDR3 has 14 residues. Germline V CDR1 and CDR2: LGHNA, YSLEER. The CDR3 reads CASSPLEAGNTIYF. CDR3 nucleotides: TGCGCCAGCAGCCCTTTGGAGGCTGGAAACACCATATATTTT.

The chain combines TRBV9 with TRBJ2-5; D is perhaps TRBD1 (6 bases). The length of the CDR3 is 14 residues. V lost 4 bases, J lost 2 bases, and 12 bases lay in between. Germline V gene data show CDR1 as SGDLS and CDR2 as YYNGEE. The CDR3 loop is CASSRSQGQETQYF. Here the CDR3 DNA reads TGTGCCAGCAGCCGATCACAGGGACAAGAGACCCAGTACTTC.

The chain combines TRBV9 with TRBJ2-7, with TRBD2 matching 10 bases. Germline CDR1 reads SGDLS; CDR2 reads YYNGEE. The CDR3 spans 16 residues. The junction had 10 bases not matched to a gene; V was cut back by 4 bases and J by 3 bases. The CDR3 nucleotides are TGTGCCAGCAGCTCACGGCTGGCTAGCGGGAGCTACGAGCAGTACTTC. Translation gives CASSSRLASGSYEQYF. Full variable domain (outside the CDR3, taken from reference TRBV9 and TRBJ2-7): DSGVTQTPKHLITATGQRVTLRCSPRSGDLSVYWYQQSLDQGLQFLIQYYNGEERAKGNILERFSAQQFPDLHSELNLSSLELGDSALYFCASSSRLASGSYEQYFGPGTRLTVT.

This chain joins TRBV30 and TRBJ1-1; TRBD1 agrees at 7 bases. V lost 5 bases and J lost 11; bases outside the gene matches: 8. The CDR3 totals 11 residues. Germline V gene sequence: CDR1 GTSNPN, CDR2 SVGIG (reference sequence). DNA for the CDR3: TGTGCCTGGTTACAGGGGTTTTGGGCTTTCTTT. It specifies CAWLQGFWAFF.

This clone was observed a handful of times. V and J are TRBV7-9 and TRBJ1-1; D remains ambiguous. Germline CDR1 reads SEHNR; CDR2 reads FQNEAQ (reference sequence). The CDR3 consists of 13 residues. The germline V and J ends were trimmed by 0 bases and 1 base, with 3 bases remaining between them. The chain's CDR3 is CASSLAGNTEAFF. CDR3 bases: TGTGCCAGCAGCTTAGCCGGGAACACTGAAGCTTTCTTT.